This is a list of T cell receptor beta chains from one sample in a study of cytomegalovirus exposure and HLA in healthy donors. Using immunoSEQ multiplex PCR, the repertoire was profiled, and TCRdb retains in-frame clones only, with some absent. The sample holds about 160,000 clones, about four fifths seen once. Sequences were obtained from PBMCs. Source of these receptors: a male donor in good health and CMV-seropositive. Both conserved end residues are part of each CDR3. D genes are given only for firm matches. Expanded clones are given a class, and other clones once, few, many or no size at all.

V gene: TRBV19; J gene: TRBJ2-3; D gene: TRBD2; clone size: once; CDR3 protein: CASSSWTSQDTQYF; CDR3 DNA: TGTGCCAGTAGTTCTTGGACTAGTCAAGATACGCAGTATTTT
V gene: TRBV9; J gene: TRBJ2-2; D gene: NA; clone size: NA; CDR3 protein: CASRTRANTGELFF; CDR3 DNA: TGTGCCAGCAGAACTAGAGCGAACACCGGGGAGCTGTTTTTT
V gene: TRBV18; J gene: TRBJ2-5; D gene: NA; clone size: NA; CDR3 protein: CASSPRTPPQETQYF; CDR3 DNA: TGTGCCAGCTCACCTAGGACACCACCCCAAGAGACCCAGTACTTC
V gene: TRBV7-2; J gene: TRBJ1-2; D gene: TRBD1; clone size: NA; CDR3 protein: CASTPGQVPRYGYTF; CDR3 DNA: TGTGCCAGCACCCCGGGACAGGTACCTCGTTATGGCTACACCTTC
V gene: TRBV27; J gene: TRBJ2-4; D gene: TRBD1; clone size: NA; CDR3 protein: CASSPGTGIAKNSQYF; CDR3 DNA: TGTGCCAGCAGTCCAGGGACAGGGATAGCCAAAAACAGTCAGTACTTC
V gene: TRBV19; J gene: TRBJ2-7; D gene: TRBD2; clone size: NA; CDR3 protein: CASSFRGRADEQYF; CDR3 DNA: TGTGCCAGTAGTTTCCGCGGGAGGGCGGACGAGCAGTACTTC
V gene: TRBV13; J gene: TRBJ2-7; D gene: NA; clone size: NA; CDR3 protein: CASSIETAGRLEQYF; CDR3 DNA: TGTGCCAGCAGCATAGAGACGGCGGGTCGTTTGGAGCAGTACTTC
V gene: TRBV10-3; J gene: TRBJ2-7; D gene: NA; clone size: NA; CDR3 protein: CAISQGIAYEQYF; CDR3 DNA: TGTGCCATCAGCCAGGGTATCGCCTACGAGCAGTACTTC
V gene: TRBV6-5; J gene: TRBJ2-7; D gene: NA; clone size: NA; CDR3 protein: CASTASLATYEQYF; CDR3 DNA: TGTGCCAGCACCGCGTCGCTAGCGACCTACGAGCAGTACTTC
V gene: TRBV18; J gene: TRBJ1-5; D gene: NA; clone size: NA; CDR3 protein: CASSPSERNGNQPQHF; CDR3 DNA: TGTGCCAGCTCACCATCGGAGCGTAATGGCAATCAGCCCCAGCATTTT
V gene: TRBV13; J gene: TRBJ1-4; D gene: TRBD1; clone size: NA; CDR3 protein: CASSLRQGATNEKLFF; CDR3 DNA: TGTGCCAGCAGCTTGCGGCAGGGGGCAACTAATGAAAAACTGTTTTTT
V gene: TRBV30; J gene: TRBJ2-7; D gene: NA; clone size: few; CDR3 protein: CAWNGGNEQYF; CDR3 DNA: TGTGCCTGGAATGGGGGGAACGAGCAGTACTTC